This T cell receptor (beta chain) was sequenced in a study of T cells in women clearing cervical HPV infection. The wider study: Blood came at first lesion visit for cases, post-clearance for controls.

Repertoires were generated with immunoSEQ multiplex PCR, while TCRdb's copy carries only in-frame clones and drops some. The ten top clones account for 1.2%, within a sample of approximately 44,000 clones. V shed 4 bases, J shed 4 bases, and the junction held 12 bases outside the gene matches. The CDR3 sequence is 15 residues long. Germline V gene lookup returns CDR1 GTSNPN and CDR2 SVGIG (reference sequence). Overall study results and limits: T-cell numbers per sample were unknown and may explain richness differences. Controls had more TRBV6-7 (0.16%) than cases (approximately 0.11%).

HPV was found by MY09/MY11 PCR and dot-blot genotyping. Judged by frequency, this clone is medium-sized. Its target is not known. The read finishes 3 residues shy of the CDR3 end, and the germline J gene is used to complete it. The rearrangement uses TRBV30 and TRBJ1-1, with 7 bases matching TRBD1. Sequencing was performed on blood buffy coat. The receptor comes from a woman between 18 and 70 years old with a cervical HPV16 infection that either progressed to CIN3+ or cleared (not recorded which). The covered CDR3 bases are TGTGCCTGGAAGCGGCCCGACAGGGAGGGCACTGAA. This encodes CAWKRPDREGTE. The entire CDR3 protein is CAWKRPDREGTEAFF.